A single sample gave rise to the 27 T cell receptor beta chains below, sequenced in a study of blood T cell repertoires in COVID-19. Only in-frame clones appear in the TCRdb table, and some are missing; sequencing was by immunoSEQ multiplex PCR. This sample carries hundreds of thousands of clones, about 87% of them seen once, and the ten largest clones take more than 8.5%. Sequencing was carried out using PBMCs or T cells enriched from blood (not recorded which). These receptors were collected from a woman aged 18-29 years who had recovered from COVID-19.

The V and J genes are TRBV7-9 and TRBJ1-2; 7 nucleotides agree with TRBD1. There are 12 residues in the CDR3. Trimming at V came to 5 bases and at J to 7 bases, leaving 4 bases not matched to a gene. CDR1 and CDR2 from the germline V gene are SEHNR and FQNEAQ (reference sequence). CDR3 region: CASSTHRGGYTF. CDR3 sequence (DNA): TGTGCCAGCAGCACCCACAGGGGTGGCTACACCTTC.

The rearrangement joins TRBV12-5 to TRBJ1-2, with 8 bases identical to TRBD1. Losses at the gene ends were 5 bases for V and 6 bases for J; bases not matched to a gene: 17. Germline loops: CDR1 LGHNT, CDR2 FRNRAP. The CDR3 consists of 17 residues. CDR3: CASGPRLTGDGLNGYTF. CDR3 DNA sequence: TGTGCTAGTGGTCCACGCCTGACAGGGGACGGATTGAATGGCTACACCTTC.

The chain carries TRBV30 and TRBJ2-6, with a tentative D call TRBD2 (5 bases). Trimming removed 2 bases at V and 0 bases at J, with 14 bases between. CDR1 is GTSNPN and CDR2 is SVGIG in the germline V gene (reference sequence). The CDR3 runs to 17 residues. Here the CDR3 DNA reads TGTGCCTGGAGTCCGGGTTACGGACTCTCTGGGGCCAACGTCCTGACTTTC. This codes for CAWSPGYGLSGANVLTF.

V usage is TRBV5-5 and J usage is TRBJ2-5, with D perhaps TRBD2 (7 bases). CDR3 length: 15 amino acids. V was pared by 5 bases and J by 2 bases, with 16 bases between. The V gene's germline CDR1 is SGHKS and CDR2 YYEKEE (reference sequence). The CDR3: CASRPFGGTQETQYF. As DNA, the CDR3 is TGTGCCAGCAGACCCTTCGGGGGGACACAAGAGACCCAGTACTTC.

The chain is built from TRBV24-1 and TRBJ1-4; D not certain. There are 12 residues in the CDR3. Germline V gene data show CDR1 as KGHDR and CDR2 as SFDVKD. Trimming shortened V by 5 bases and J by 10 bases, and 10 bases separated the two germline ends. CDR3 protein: CATSAVEAKLFF. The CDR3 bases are TGTGCCACCAGTGCGGTCGAGGCAAAACTGTTTTTT.

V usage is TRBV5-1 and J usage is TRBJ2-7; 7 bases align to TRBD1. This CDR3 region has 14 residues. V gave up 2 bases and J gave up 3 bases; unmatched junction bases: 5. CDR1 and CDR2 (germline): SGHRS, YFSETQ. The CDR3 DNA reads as TGCGCCAGCAGCTTAGGGACAGTCGGCTACGAGCAGTACTTC. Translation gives CASSLGTVGYEQYF.

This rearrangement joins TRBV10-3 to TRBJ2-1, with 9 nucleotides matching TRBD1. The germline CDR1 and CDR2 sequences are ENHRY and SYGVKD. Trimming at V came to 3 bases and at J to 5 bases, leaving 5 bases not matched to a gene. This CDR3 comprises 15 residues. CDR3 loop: CAISDRGQGHNEQFF. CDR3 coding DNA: TGTGCCATCAGTGATAGGGGACAGGGCCACAATGAGCAGTTCTTC.

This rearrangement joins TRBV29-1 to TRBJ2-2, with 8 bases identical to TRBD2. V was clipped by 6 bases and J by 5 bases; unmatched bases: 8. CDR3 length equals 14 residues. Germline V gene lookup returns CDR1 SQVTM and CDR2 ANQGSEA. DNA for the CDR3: TGCAGCGTAGAGCGGGGGACGACGACCGGGGAGCTGTTTTTT. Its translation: CSVERGTTTGELFF.

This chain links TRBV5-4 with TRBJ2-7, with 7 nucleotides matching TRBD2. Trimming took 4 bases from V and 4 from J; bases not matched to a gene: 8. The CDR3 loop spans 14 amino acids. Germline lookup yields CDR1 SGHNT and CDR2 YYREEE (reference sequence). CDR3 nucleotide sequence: TGTGCCAGCAGCCATGGGGGGGGGAGTTACGAGCAGTACTTC. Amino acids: CASSHGGGSYEQYF.

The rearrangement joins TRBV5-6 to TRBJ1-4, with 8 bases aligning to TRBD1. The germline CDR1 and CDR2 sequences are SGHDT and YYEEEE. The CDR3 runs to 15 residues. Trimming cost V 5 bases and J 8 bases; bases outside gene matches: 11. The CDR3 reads CASSFTTGDNEKLFF. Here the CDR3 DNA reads TGTGCCAGCAGTTTTACGACAGGGGATAACGAAAAACTGTTTTTT.

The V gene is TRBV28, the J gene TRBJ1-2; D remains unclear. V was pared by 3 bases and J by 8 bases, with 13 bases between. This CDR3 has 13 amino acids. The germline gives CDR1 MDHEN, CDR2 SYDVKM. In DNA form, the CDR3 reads TGTGCCAGCAGTTTCCCCGGGCGGAGGGGCTACACCTTC. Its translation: CASSFPGRRGYTF.

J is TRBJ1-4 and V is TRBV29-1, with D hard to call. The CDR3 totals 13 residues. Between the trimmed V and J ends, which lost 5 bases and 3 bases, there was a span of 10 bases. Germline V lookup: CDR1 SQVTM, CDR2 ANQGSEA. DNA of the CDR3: TGCAGCGTTTTGAGGCAGTCTAATGAAAAACTGTTTTTT. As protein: CSVLRQSNEKLFF.

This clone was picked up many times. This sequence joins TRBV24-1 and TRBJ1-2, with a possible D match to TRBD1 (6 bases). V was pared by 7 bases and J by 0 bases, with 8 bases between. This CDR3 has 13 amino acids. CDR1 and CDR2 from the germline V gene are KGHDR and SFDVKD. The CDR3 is CATRDRTNYGYTF. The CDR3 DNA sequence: TGTGCCACCAGGGACAGAACTAACTATGGCTACACCTTC.

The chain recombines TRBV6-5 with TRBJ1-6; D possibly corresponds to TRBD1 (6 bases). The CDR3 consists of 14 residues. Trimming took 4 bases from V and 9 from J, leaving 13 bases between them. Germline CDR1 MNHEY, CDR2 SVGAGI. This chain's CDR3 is CASSWVWGRSPLHF. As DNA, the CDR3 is TGTGCCAGCAGTTGGGTGTGGGGGCGTTCACCCCTCCACTTT.

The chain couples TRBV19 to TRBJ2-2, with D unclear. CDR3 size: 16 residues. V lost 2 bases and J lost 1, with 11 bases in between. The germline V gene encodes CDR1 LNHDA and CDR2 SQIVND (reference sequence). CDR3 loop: CASSIRSGQNTGELFF. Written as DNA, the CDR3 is TGTGCCAGTAGTATAAGGTCTGGGCAGAACACCGGGGAGCTGTTTTTT.

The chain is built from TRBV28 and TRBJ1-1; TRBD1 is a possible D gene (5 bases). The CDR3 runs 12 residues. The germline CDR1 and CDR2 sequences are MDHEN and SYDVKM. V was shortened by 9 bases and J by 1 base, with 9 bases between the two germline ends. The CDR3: CASRQTNTEAFF. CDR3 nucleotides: TGTGCCAGTCGACAGACGAACACTGAAGCTTTCTTT.

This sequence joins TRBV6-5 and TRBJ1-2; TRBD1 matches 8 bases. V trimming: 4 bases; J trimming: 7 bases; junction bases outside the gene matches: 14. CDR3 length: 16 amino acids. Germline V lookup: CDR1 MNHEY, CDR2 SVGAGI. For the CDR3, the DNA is TGTGCCAGCAGTTCCCTTTCCCAGGGGGCGAGTGGTGGCTACACCTTC. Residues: CASSSLSQGASGGYTF.

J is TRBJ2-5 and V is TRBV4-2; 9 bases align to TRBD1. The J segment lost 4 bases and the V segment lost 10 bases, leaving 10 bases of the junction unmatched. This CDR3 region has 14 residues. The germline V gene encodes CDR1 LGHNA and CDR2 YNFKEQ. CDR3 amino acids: CATMDRGLGETQYF. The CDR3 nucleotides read TGTGCCACCATGGACAGGGGTTTGGGAGAGACCCAGTACTTC.

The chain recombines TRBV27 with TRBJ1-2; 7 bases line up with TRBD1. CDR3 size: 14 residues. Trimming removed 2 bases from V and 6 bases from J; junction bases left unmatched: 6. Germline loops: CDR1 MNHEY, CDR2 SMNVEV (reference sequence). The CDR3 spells CASSLDRETNGYTF. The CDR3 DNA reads TGTGCCAGCAGTTTAGACAGGGAGACGAATGGCTACACCTTC.

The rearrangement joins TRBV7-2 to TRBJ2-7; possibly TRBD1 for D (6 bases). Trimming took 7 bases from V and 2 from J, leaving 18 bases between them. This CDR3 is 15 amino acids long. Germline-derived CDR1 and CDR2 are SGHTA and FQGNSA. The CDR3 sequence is CASKDRQGLTYEQYF. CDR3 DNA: TGTGCCAGCAAGGACCGTCAGGGGCTAACCTACGAGCAGTACTTC.

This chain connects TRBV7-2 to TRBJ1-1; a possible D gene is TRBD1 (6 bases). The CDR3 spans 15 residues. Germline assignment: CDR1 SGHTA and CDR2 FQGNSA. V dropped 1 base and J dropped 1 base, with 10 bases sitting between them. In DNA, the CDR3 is TGTGCCAGCAGCTTAGTAGGGGGATCGAACACTGAAGCTTTCTTT. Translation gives CASSLVGGSNTEAFF.

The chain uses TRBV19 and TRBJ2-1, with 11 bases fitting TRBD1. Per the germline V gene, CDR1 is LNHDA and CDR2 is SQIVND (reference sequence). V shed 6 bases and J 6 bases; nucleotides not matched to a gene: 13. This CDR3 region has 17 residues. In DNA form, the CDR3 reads TGTGCCAGTAGCTTGCCGGAGCGGACAGGGGGCCTCAATGAGCAGTTCTTC. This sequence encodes CASSLPERTGGLNEQFF. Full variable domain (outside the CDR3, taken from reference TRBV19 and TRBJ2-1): DGGITQSPKYLFRKEGQNVTLSCEQNLNHDAMYWYRQDPGQGLRLIYYSQIVNDFQKGDIAEGYSVSREKKESFPLTVTSAQKNPTAFYLCASSLPERTGGLNEQFFGPGTRLTVL.

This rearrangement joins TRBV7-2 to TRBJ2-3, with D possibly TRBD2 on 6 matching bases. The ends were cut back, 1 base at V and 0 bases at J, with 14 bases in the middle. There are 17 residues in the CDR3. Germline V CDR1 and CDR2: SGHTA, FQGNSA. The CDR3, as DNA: TGTGCCAGCAGCTTAGTTGTGGGGGGTCGAAGCACAGATACGCAGTATTTT. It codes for CASSLVVGGRSTDTQYF.

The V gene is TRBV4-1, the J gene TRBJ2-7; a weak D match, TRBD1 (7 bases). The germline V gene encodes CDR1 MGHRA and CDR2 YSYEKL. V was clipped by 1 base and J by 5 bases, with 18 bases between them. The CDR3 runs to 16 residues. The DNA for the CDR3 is TGCGCCAGCAGCCAAGGGGACTGGACAGGAAAGAACGAGCAGTACTTC. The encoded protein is CASSQGDWTGKNEQYF.

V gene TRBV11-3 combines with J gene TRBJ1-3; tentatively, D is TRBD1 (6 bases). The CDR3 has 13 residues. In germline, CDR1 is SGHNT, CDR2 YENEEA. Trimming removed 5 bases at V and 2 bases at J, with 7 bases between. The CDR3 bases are TGTGCCAGCAGCCCAGGGGCTGGAAACACCATATATTTT. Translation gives CASSPGAGNTIYF. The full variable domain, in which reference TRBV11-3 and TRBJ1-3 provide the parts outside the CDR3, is EAGVVQSPRYKIIEKKQPVAFWCNPISGHNTLYWYLQNLGQGPELLIRYENEEAVDDSQLPKDRFSAERLKGVDSTLKIQPAELGDSAVYLCASSPGAGNTIYFGEGSWLTVV.

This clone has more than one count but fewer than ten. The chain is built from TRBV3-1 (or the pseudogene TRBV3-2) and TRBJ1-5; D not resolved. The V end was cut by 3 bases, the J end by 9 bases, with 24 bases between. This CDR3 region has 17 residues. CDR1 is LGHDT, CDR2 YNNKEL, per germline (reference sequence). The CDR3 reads CASSHSLPLRVGGPQHF. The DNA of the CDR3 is TGTGCCAGCAGCCATTCATTACCCCTTCGGGTCGGAGGGCCCCAGCATTTT.

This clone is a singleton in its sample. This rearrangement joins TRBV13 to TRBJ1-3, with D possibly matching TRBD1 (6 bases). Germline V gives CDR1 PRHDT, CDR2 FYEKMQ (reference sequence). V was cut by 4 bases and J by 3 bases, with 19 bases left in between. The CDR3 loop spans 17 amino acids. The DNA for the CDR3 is TGTGCCAGCAGCTCCCTACGGCGGGGGCTAGGTGGAAACACCATATATTTT. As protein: CASSSLRRGLGGNTIYF.